This T cell receptor (beta chain) was sequenced during a study of molecular identifiers for immune sequencing clone quantification. The CDR3 sequence is 16 residues long. V gave up 5 bases and J gave up 2 bases, with 18 bases separating them. Germline assignment: CDR1 SEHNR and CDR2 FQNEAQ (reference sequence). The sample holds many counts of this clonotype. Each CDR3 protein gets one entry after TCRdb re-called the PCR reads with MiXCR. The sample yields about 640,000 distinct CDR3 sequences, approximately 20% seen once. This receptor was identified in a human donor in good health. Some libraries in this study had Jurkat cell RNA spiked in. Sequencing input: naive CD8+ T cells from blood, with Jurkat cell RNA spiked in. Sample subset: FACS-sorted CD8+CD4-CCR7+CD45RA+ naive T cells. The gene calls are TRBV7-9 and TRBJ2-5; possibly TRBD2 for D (5 bases). The CDR3 spells CASSPPTPGVQETQYF. DNA for the CDR3: TGTGCCAGCAGCCCGCCAACCCCCGGGGTTCAAGAGACCCAGTACTTC.